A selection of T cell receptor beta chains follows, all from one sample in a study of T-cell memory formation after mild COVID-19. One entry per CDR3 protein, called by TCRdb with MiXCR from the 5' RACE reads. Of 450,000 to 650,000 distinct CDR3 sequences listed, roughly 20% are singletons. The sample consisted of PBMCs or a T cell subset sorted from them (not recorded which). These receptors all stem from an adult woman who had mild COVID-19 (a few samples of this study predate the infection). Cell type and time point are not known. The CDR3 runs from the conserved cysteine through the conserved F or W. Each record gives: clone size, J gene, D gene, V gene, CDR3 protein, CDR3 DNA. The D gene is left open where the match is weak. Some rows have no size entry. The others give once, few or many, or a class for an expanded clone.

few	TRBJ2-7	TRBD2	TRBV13	CASSPRTSGYSYEQYF	TGTGCCAGCAGCCCGCGGACTAGCGGGTACTCCTACGAGCAGTACTTC
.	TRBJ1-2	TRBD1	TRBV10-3	CAISSSTGGYGYTF	TGTGCCATCAGTTCCTCTACAGGGGGCTATGGCTACACCTTC
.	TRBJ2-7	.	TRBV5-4	CASSQAPTYEQYF	TGTGCCAGCAGCCAAGCCCCTACCTACGAGCAGTACTTC
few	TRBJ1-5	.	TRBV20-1	CSAQDRSTYSNQPQHF	TGCAGTGCTCAAGACCGGTCAACCTATAGCAATCAGCCCCAGCATTTT
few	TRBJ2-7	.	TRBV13	CASSLVQMYEQYF	TGTGCCAGCAGCTTAGTCCAGATGTACGAGCAGTACTTC
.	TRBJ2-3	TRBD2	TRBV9	CASSVAKAGGRTDTQYF	TGTGCCAGCAGCGTAGCTAAGGCGGGGGGGAGAACAGATACGCAGTATTTT
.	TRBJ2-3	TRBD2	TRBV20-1	CSVKAASGGADTQYF	TGCAGTGTAAAGGCGGCTAGCGGGGGGGCCGATACGCAGTATTTT
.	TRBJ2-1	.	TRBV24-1	CTCSRSYTEQFF	TGTACCTGCTCCCGTTCCTACACTGAGCAGTTCTTC
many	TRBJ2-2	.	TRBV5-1	CASSRGNTGELFF	TGCGCCAGCAGCAGGGGGAACACCGGGGAGCTGTTTTTT
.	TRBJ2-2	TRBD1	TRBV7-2	CASSLGARGTNTGELFF	TGTGCCAGCAGCTTAGGGGCCAGGGGGACGAACACCGGGGAGCTGTTTTTT
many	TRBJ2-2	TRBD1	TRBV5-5	CASSRGQSPPNTGELFF	TGTGCCAGCAGCAGGGGGCAGTCCCCCCCGAACACCGGGGAGCTGTTTTTT
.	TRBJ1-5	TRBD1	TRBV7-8	CASSFSWTGDNQPQHF	TGTGCCAGCAGCTTTTCCTGGACAGGCGACAATCAGCCCCAGCATTTT
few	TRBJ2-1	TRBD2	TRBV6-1	CASSAVAGYNEQFF	TGTGCCAGCAGTGCGGTAGCGGGGTACAATGAGCAGTTCTTC
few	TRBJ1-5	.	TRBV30	CAWSISFGNQPQHF	TGTGCCTGGAGTATTTCATTCGGCAATCAGCCCCAGCATTTT
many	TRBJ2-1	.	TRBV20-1	CSAPPSGASYNEQFF	TGCAGTGCTCCCCCCTCCGGGGCTTCCTACAATGAGCAGTTCTTC
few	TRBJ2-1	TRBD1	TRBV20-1	CSANTGQGNYF	TGCAGTGCTAACACGGGACAGGGGAACTACTTC
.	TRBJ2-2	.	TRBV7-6	CALQASETGELFF	TGTGCCCTCCAGGCTAGCGAGACCGGGGAGCTGTTTTTT
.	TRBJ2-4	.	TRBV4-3	CASSQGGDRTKNIQYF	TGCGCCAGCAGCCAAGGGGGGGATAGGACCAAAAACATTCAGTACTTC
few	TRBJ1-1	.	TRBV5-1	CASSFDPATEAFF	TGCGCCAGCAGCTTCGACCCGGCCACTGAAGCTTTCTTT
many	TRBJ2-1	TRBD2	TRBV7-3	CASSRLAGVLNEQFF	TGTGCCAGCAGCCGCCTAGCGGGAGTATTGAATGAGCAGTTCTTC
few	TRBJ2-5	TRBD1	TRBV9	CASSVEAGGETQYF	TGTGCCAGCAGCGTAGAGGCAGGGGGCGAGACCCAGTACTTC
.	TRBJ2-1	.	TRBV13	CASSLSGFIYNEQFF	TGTGCCAGCAGCTTATCGGGTTTTATTTACAATGAGCAGTTCTTC
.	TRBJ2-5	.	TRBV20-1	CSAEPGGLKTQYF	TGCAGTGCTGAACCCGGGGGGCTGAAGACCCAGTACTTC
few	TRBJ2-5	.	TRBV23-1	CASIRGEETQYF	TGCGCCAGTATCAGGGGGGAAGAGACCCAGTACTTC
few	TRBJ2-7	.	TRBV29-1	CSVEVTGNYEQYF	TGCAGCGTTGAGGTTACAGGTAACTACGAGCAGTACTTC
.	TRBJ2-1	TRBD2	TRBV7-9	CASSGGKTSGPNEQFF	TGTGCCAGCAGCGGAGGGAAGACTAGCGGTCCCAATGAGCAGTTCTTC
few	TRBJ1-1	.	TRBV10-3	CAIAGHLNTEAFF	TGTGCCATTGCGGGACACTTGAACACTGAAGCTTTCTTT
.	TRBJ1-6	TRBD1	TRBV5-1	CASTPGDSINSPLHF	TGCGCCAGCACCCCGGGGGACAGCATCAATTCACCCCTCCACTTT
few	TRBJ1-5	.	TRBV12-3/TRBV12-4	CASSSGSGSQPQHF	TGTGCCAGCAGTTCGGGGTCAGGGAGCCAGCCCCAGCATTTT
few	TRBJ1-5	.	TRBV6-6	CASSASGSNQPQHF	TGTGCCAGCAGTGCCTCCGGGAGCAATCAGCCCCAGCATTTT
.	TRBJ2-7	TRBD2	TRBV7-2	CASSLGATSGAYEQYF	TGTGCCAGCAGCTTAGGGGCGACTAGCGGGGCTTACGAGCAGTACTTC
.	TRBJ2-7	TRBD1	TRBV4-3	CASSRVPGGGEQYF	TGCGCCAGCAGCCGAGTTCCAGGGGGCGGCGAGCAGTACTTC
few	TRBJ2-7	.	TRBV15	CATAGSVPSYEQYF	TGTGCCACCGCCGGCAGCGTCCCCTCCTACGAGCAGTACTTC
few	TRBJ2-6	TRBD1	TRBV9	CASSVVWDRVGSGANVLTF	TGTGCCAGCAGCGTAGTTTGGGACAGGGTAGGCTCTGGGGCCAACGTCCTGACTTTC
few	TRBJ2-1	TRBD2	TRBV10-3	CAISESGLADYNEQFF	TGTGCCATCAGTGAGTCGGGACTAGCGGACTACAATGAGCAGTTCTTC
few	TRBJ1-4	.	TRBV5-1	CASSLSGEGEKLFF	TGCGCCAGCAGCTTGAGCGGGGAGGGTGAAAAACTGTTTTTT
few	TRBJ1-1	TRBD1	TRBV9	CASSEGQGWAYTEAFF	TGTGCCAGCAGCGAGGGACAGGGATGGGCATACACTGAAGCTTTCTTT
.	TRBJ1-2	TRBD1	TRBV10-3	CAISEAGQGPNYGYTF	TGTGCCATCAGTGAGGCCGGACAGGGGCCTAACTATGGCTACACCTTC
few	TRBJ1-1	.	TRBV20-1	CSASSAGRLNTEAFF	TGCAGTGCTAGCTCGGCAGGGAGGCTGAACACTGAAGCTTTCTTT
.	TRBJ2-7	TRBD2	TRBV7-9	CASSSPGLGAEQYF	TGTGCCAGCAGCTCACCGGGACTAGGCGCCGAGCAGTACTTC
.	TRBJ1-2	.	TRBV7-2	CASSLVRSYWGVRYGYTF	TGTGCCAGCAGCTTAGTTAGGAGCTATTGGGGGGTCCGCTATGGCTACACCTTC
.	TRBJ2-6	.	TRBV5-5	CASSLLDSAVLTF	TGTGCCAGCAGCTTGTTAGATTCTGCCGTCCTGACTTTC
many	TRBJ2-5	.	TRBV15	CATSRGREPETQYF	TGTGCCACCAGCAGAGGGCGGGAACCAGAGACCCAGTACTTC
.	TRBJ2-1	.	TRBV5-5	CASSLGLQGSYNEQFF	TGTGCCAGCAGCTTGGGACTCCAAGGTTCCTACAATGAGCAGTTCTTC
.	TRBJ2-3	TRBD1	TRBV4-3	CASSQAAGGGTDTQYF	TGCGCCAGCAGCCAAGCGGCAGGGGGCGGCACAGATACGCAGTATTTT
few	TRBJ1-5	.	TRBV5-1	CASSLEGGPHQPQHF	TGCGCCAGCAGCTTGGAGGGGGGGCCCCATCAGCCCCAGCATTTT
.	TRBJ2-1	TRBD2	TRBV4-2	CASSQDGTSGNRNEQFF	TGTGCCAGCAGCCAAGACGGGACTAGCGGGAACCGCAATGAGCAGTTCTTC
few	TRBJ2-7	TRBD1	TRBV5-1	CASSGGVGTGDYEQYF	TGCGCCAGCAGCGGCGGCGTGGGGACAGGGGACTACGAGCAGTACTTC
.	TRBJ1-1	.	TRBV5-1	CASSLLGGTEAFF	TGCGCCAGCAGCTTGTTGGGCGGAACTGAAGCTTTCTTT
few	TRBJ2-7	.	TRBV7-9	CASSSPSPPYEQYF	TGTGCCAGCAGCTCTCCTAGCCCCCCCTACGAGCAGTACTTC
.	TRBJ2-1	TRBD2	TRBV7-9	CASSPLAGVSYNEQFF	TGTGCCAGCAGCCCACTAGCGGGAGTATCCTACAATGAGCAGTTCTTC
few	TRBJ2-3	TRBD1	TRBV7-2	CASSSSTGSSTDTQYF	TGTGCCAGCAGCTCCTCGACAGGGTCGAGCACAGATACGCAGTATTTT
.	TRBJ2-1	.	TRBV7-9	CASSITGSNEQFF	TGTGCCAGCAGCATAACAGGGTCCAATGAGCAGTTCTTC
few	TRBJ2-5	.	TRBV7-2	CASSRGAVETQYF	TGTGCCAGCAGCCGGGGAGCTGTAGAGACCCAGTACTTC
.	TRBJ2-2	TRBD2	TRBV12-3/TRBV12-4	CASGRGGYTGELFF	TGTGCCAGCGGTCGGGGGGGCTATACCGGGGAGCTGTTTTTT
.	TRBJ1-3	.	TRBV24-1	CATSDATAGNTIYF	TGTGCCACCAGTGATGCTACAGCTGGAAACACCATATATTTT
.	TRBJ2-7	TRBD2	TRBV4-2	CASSQDRGVYEQYF	TGTGCCAGCAGCCAAGATCGGGGGGTCTACGAGCAGTACTTC
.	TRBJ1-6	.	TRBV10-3	CAISQGQNNSPLHF	TGTGCCATCAGCCAAGGACAGAACAATTCACCCCTCCACTTT
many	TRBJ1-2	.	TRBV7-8	CASSLAQLGDPTHYGYTF	TGTGCCAGCAGCTTAGCGCAATTGGGGGACCCAACTCACTATGGCTACACCTTC
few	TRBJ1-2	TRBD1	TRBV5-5	CASSWGTDHYGYTF	TGTGCCAGCAGTTGGGGGACAGATCACTATGGCTACACCTTC